The 7 T cell receptor beta chains in this list originate from one sample, sequenced in a study of T cell repertoires in cytomegalovirus infection. TCRdb analysed the reads with MiXCR anew, one entry per CDR3 protein. The sample carries about 350,000 distinct CDR3 sequences, roughly a third recorded once. These TCRs are of unknown antigen specificity. This sample comprised cultured PBMCs, obtained from culture after CMV antigen stimulation. These receptors were taken from a human donor in good health (CMV status not recorded). Some clones in this sample may be carry-over from other donors' samples.

Only a few counts were recorded for this clonotype. This chain joins TRBV7-2 and TRBJ1-2; no definite D call. CDR3 length: 14 amino acids. V was shortened by 1 base and J by 5 bases, with 11 bases between the two germline ends. Germline CDR1 SGHTA, CDR2 FQGNSA. DNA for the CDR3: TGTGCCAGCAGCTTAGGGGGAGACGTTTATGGCTACACCTTC. Encoded protein: CASSLGGDVYGYTF.

In this sample, this clonotype turned up once. The chain links TRBV7-2 to TRBJ2-7, with TRBD2 matching over 8 bases. CDR3 size: 16 residues. With V trimmed by 7 bases and J by 0 bases, 11 bases remained unmatched. Germline assignment: CDR1 SGHTA and CDR2 FQGNSA. CDR3 sequence reads: CASTTRKRESSYEQYF. DNA for the CDR3: TGTGCCAGCACCACCCGGAAGCGGGAGAGCTCCTACGAGCAGTACTTC.

The chain uses TRBV12-3 or TRBV12-4 and TRBJ1-1; possible D gene TRBD1, 6 bases. The CDR3 is made up of 14 amino acids. Trimming removed 5 bases at V and 3 bases at J, with 13 bases between. In nucleotides, the CDR3 is TGTGCCAGCAGTCTCAGGGGAGGGGACACTGAAGCTTTCTTT. It encodes CASSLRGGDTEAFF.

The chain is built from TRBV7-9 and TRBJ2-2; D gene unclear. Germline CDR1 and CDR2: SEHNR and FQNEAQ (reference sequence). The CDR3 loop spans 14 amino acids. V lost 5 bases and J 4 bases, leaving 11 bases between the germline ends. CDR3 DNA sequence: TGTGCCAGCAGCCGGGCCCCACCCACCGGGGAGCTGTTTTTT. It yields the protein CASSRAPPTGELFF.

This clonotype was seen more than once but under ten times. The chain joins TRBV11-1 to TRBJ2-1; 10 nucleotides match TRBD2. Trimming cost V 5 bases and J 2 bases; bases outside gene matches: 12. CDR1 and CDR2 from the germline V gene are SGHAT and FQDESV (reference sequence). The CDR3 runs to 18 residues. The CDR3 here is CASSAYTGTSDTYNEQFF. In DNA form, the CDR3 reads TGTGCCAGCAGCGCTTACACCGGGACTAGCGATACCTACAATGAGCAGTTCTTC.

The CDR3 nucleotides are TGTGCCAGCAGCGCAAGGACGTGGGGGGGCGAGCAGTACTTC. Translating gives CASSARTWGGEQYF. The chain recombines TRBV12-3 or TRBV12-4 with TRBJ2-7; 7 bases agree with TRBD2. The CDR3 has 14 amino acids. V gave up 6 bases and J gave up 6 bases; unmatched junction bases: 11.

This clonotype was seen only a few times. This chain links TRBV7-6 with TRBJ1-4; TRBD1 matches 7 bases. In germline, CDR1 is SGHVS, CDR2 FNYEAQ. There are 18 residues in the CDR3. The junction had 17 bases not matched to a gene; V was cut back by 3 bases and J by 7 bases. In DNA, the CDR3 is TGTGCCAGCAGCTTTTTACTGACAGGGCAAAGGCGGGGTGAAAAACTGTTTTTT. Translation: CASSFLLTGQRRGEKLFF.